These 5 T cell receptor beta chains were sequenced from one sample in a study of T cells in Graves' hyperthyroidism and ophthalmopathy. Amplified TCR beta CDR3 regions came from RNA transcripts. Carried out on the TCR CDR3, a first-round RT-PCR used the HTBI primer set. MiXCR was run by TCRdb on the multiplex PCR reads, yielding one entry per CDR3 protein. Counted here are roughly 660,000 distinct CDR3 sequences, roughly a sixth occurring once; the ten biggest clones make up around 15%. The source material was blood. These receptors came from a man between 50 and 59 years old with Graves' hyperthyroidism.

This clonotype was recorded at least ten times. This chain joins TRBV12-3 or TRBV12-4 and TRBJ1-2, with D hard to call. This CDR3 has 15 amino acids. Trimming stripped 3 bases from V and 0 bases from J, with 11 bases between. The CDR3 DNA reads as TGTGCCAGCAGTTTCACGTCAACCTCTAACTATGGCTACACCTTC. Translation: CASSFTSTSNYGYTF.

The chain recombines TRBV20-1 with TRBJ2-7, with D possibly matching TRBD2 (6 bases). In germline, CDR1 is DFQATT, CDR2 SNEGSKA (reference sequence). This CDR3 contains 14 residues. V was trimmed by 1 base and J by 5 bases, leaving 15 bases between them. The CDR3 DNA reads as TGCAGTGCTAGAGCAACTAGCAGTTACGACGAGCAGTACTTC. Translation gives CSARATSSYDEQYF.

This clonotype was seen only a few times. The rearrangement uses TRBV30 and TRBJ2-1, with 9 bases matching TRBD1. Germline V lookup: CDR1 GTSNPN, CDR2 SVGIG (reference sequence). V lost 4 bases to trimming and J lost 4 bases; unmatched junction nucleotides: 5. CDR3 length: 14 amino acids. The CDR3 nucleotides read TGTGCCTGGATCTCCGGGACAGGGTACAATGAGCAGTTCTTC. This sequence encodes CAWISGTGYNEQFF.

In its sample, this clonotype was seen a few times. The V and J genes are TRBV9 and TRBJ2-1; D gene uncertain. The CDR3 sequence is 16 residues long. Germline assignment: CDR1 SGDLS and CDR2 YYNGEE. Trimming stripped 1 base from V and 8 bases from J, with 19 bases between. CDR3 nucleotides: TGTGCCAGCAGCGTAAACCACCAATTGAATGAGGATGAGCAGTTCTTC. Translation: CASSVNHQLNEDEQFF.

This clonotype occurred many times. The CDR3 region is CASSSRQGYQETQYF. As DNA, the CDR3 is TGTGCCAGCAGTTCCAGACAGGGATACCAAGAGACCCAGTACTTC. The chain recombines TRBV2 with TRBJ2-5; TRBD1 agrees at 7 bases. The CDR3 consists of 15 residues. J lost 0 bases, V lost 5 bases, and 6 bases had no gene match. CDR1 SNHLY and CDR2 FYNNEI come from the germline V gene.